The 9 T cell receptor beta chains reported below all come from one sample, sequenced in a study of blood T cell repertoires in COVID-19. Measured with immunoSEQ multiplex PCR; TCRdb has only the in-frame clones, and not every one. The table shows fewer than 200,000 clones, with approximately 89% occurring only once. Sequencing was performed on peripheral blood. The origin of the receptors is a man aged 35 to 55 with active or convalescent COVID-19.

In its sample, this clone was seen a few times. The gene calls are TRBV4-3 and TRBJ1-4; TRBD1 might be the D (5 bases). The CDR3 extends over 13 amino acids. Germline V gene sequence: CDR1 LGHNA, CDR2 YSLEER. V lost 1 base to trimming and J lost 7 bases, with 7 bases between them. CDR3 amino acids: CASSQVGVEKLFF. CDR3 sequence (DNA): TGCGCCAGCAGCCAAGTAGGGGTTGAAAAACTGTTTTTT.

This clone was observed a few times. The chain has TRBV7-2 and TRBJ1-6; D perhaps matches TRBD1 (5 bases). V was pared by 1 base and J by 7 bases, with 17 bases between. CDR1 and CDR2 (germline): SGHTA, FQGNSA. The CDR3 has 17 residues. The CDR3 reads CASSLGFREVENSPLHF. In nucleotides, the CDR3 is TGTGCCAGCAGCTTAGGTTTCAGGGAGGTGGAGAATTCACCCCTCCACTTT.

For the CDR3, the DNA is TGTGCCAGCAGCTTAGTTGTGTGGGGCTCCAACACTGAAGCTTTCTTT. This gives the protein CASSLVVWGSNTEAFF. The V and J genes are TRBV7-9 and TRBJ1-1; possibly TRBD1 for D (5 bases). Germline V lookup: CDR1 SEHNR, CDR2 FQNEAQ (reference sequence). V lost 1 base and J lost 2, with 14 bases in between. The CDR3 contains 16 residues.

The chain couples TRBV7-2 to TRBJ2-3; tentatively, D is TRBD2 (6 bases). CDR3 length equals 16 residues. Germline-derived CDR1 and CDR2 are SGHTA and FQGNSA. The V and J ends lost 1 base and 4 bases respectively, with 15 bases between them. CDR3 nucleotides: TGTGCCAGCAGCTTAGTAGCCCTAGCGAACTCAGATACGCAGTATTTT. It encodes CASSLVALANSDTQYF.

The chain joins TRBV5-1 to TRBJ1-5, with 8 bases aligning to TRBD1. Germline V gives CDR1 SGHRS, CDR2 YFSETQ. The CDR3 has 17 amino acids. V gave up 1 base and J gave up 1 base; unmatched junction bases: 7. The CDR3 reads CASSLMGQGASNQPQHF. The CDR3 DNA reads TGCGCCAGCAGCTTGATGGGGCAGGGGGCAAGCAATCAGCCCCAGCATTTT.

This chain joins TRBV2 and TRBJ1-2, with D possibly being TRBD1 (6 bases). Germline values: CDR1 SNHLY, CDR2 FYNNEI. With 4 bases removed from V and 3 bases from J, the gap between germline ends came to 15 bases. The CDR3 contains 15 residues. DNA of the CDR3: TGTGCCAGCAGTGTTTCAGGGGCAAGGGACTATGGCTACACCTTC. This sequence encodes CASSVSGARDYGYTF.

The V call is TRBV19, the J call TRBJ2-2; 9 bases fit TRBD2. With V trimmed by 7 bases and J by 4 bases, 13 bases remained unmatched. Germline V gene sequence: CDR1 LNHDA, CDR2 SQIVND (reference sequence). CDR3 length: 17 residues. CDR3 bases: TGTGCCAGTATAAGCGCGCTAGCGGGGCCGATCACCGGGGAGCTGTTTTTT. It specifies CASISALAGPITGELFF.

This clone was counted only a few times. V is TRBV6-5 and J is TRBJ1-1; TRBD1 matches 10 bases. The CDR3 extends over 15 amino acids. The V gene's germline CDR1 is MNHEY and CDR2 SVGAGI. Losses at the gene ends were 8 bases for V and 5 bases for J; bases not matched to a gene: 11. The CDR3 sequence is CASEYRDRGRTEAFF. In DNA form, the CDR3 reads TGTGCCAGCGAATACCGGGACAGGGGAAGGACTGAAGCTTTCTTT.

This chain connects TRBV4-1 to TRBJ1-2; 7 positions agree with TRBD1. The V segment lost 0 bases and the J segment 3 bases; nucleotides outside the gene matches: 16. The length of the CDR3 is 19 residues. CDR1 MGHRA and CDR2 YSYEKL come from the germline V gene. CDR3 bases: TGCGCCAGCAGCCAAGAAGTTACACGGGCGACAGGGCGTCACTATGGCTACACCTTC. Translated: CASSQEVTRATGRHYGYTF.